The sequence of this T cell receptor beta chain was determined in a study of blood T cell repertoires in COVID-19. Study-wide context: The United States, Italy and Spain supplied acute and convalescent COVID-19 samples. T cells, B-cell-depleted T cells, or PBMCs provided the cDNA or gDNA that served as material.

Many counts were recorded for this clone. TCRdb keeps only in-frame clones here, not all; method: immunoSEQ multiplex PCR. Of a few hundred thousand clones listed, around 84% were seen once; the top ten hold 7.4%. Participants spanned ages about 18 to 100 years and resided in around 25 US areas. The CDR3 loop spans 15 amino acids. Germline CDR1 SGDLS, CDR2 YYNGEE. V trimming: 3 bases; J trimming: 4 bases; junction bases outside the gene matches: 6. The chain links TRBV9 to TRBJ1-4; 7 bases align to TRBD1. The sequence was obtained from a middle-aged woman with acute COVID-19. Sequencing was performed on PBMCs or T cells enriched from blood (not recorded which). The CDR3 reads CASSAGTAFNEKLFF. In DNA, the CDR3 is TGTGCCAGCAGCGCCGGGACAGCTTTTAATGAAAAACTGTTTTTT. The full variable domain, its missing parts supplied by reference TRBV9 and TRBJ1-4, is DSGVTQTPKHLITATGQRVTLRCSPRSGDLSVYWYQQSLDQGLQFLIQYYNGEERAKGNILERFSAQQFPDLHSELNLSSLELGDSALYFCASSAGTAFNEKLFFGSGTQLSVL.